These T cell receptor beta chains were read from a single sample in a study of T-cell memory formation after mild COVID-19. TCRdb fed the 5' RACE reads into MiXCR, producing one record per CDR3 protein. The sample gives just under 150,000 distinct CDR3 sequences, 15% to 20% of which show up once; around 2.4% is in the top ten. The sample taken for sequencing was PBMCs or a T cell subset sorted from them (not recorded which). The receptors stem from an adult woman who had mild COVID-19 (a few samples of this study predate the infection). Cell type and time point are not known. Both conserved end residues are part of each CDR3. Fields, in order: V gene, J gene, D gene, clone size, CDR3 DNA, CDR3 protein. The D gene is left open where the match is weak. Where a row states a size, it is once, few, many or the class of an expanded clone; other rows omit it.

TRBV6-5,TRBJ2-3,TRBD1,once,TGTGCCAGCAGTTACTTAGGACAGGGAGGAGCAGATACGCAGTATTTT,CASSYLGQGGADTQYF
TRBV18,TRBJ1-1,-,-,TGTGCCAGCGGGGGCGGGAGGAACACTGAAGCTTTCTTT,CASGGGRNTEAFF
TRBV24-1,TRBJ1-3,-,-,TGTGCCACCAGTGATCCGCGGGGTTCTGGAAACACCATATATTTT,CATSDPRGSGNTIYF
TRBV5-1,TRBJ2-2,-,few,TGCGCCAACGCTTCCGGGGAGCTGTTTTTT,CANASGELFF
TRBV20-1,TRBJ2-3,TRBD2,-,TGCAGTGCTAGTAAACTAGCGGGGGGCTCCAGAACAGATACGCAGTATTTT,CSASKLAGGSRTDTQYF
TRBV7-9,TRBJ1-1,-,-,TGTGCCAGCAGCCTTTTAGCGGGGAACACTGAAGCTTTCTTT,CASSLLAGNTEAFF
TRBV7-8,TRBJ1-5,TRBD1,few,TGTGCCAGCAGCTCGAGAGGGACAGGGGGGAGCCTCAATCAGCCCCAGCATTTT,CASSSRGTGGSLNQPQHF
TRBV20-1,TRBJ2-1,-,-,TGCAGTGCTAGCGGGGGCTACAATGAGCAGTTCTTC,CSASGGYNEQFF
TRBV9,TRBJ1-2,TRBD1,-,TGTGCCAGCGGTTGGGACAGGGAAGGGGCATCCTATGGCTACACCTTC,CASGWDREGASYGYTF
TRBV2,TRBJ1-1,-,-,TGTGCCAGCAGTCGGGACAATGGTAGGACTGAAGCTTTCTTT,CASSRDNGRTEAFF
TRBV7-2,TRBJ1-6,-,-,TGTGCCAGCAGCTTCCAGGGGAATTCACCCCTCCACTTT,CASSFQGNSPLHF
TRBV4-1,TRBJ2-2,-,-,TGCGCCAGCAGCCAAGACTTACTAAGAACGAACACCGGGGAGCTGTTTTTT,CASSQDLLRTNTGELFF
TRBV24-1,TRBJ1-5,-,-,TGTGCCACCAGTCGTGGTCCATTGAGCAATCAGCCCCAGCATTTT,CATSRGPLSNQPQHF
TRBV20-1,TRBJ1-1,-,-,TGCAGTGCTAAGGGGGGACTCGAGATCACTGAAGCTTTCTTT,CSAKGGLEITEAFF
TRBV27,TRBJ1-1,TRBD1,-,TGTGCCAGCATAAAACAGGGGATGGGCACTGAAGCTTTCTTT,CASIKQGMGTEAFF
TRBV6-1,TRBJ2-7,TRBD1,-,TGTGCCAGCAGTGAACGGTCAGGGGGCCGGGGATTGCCCTACGAGCAGTACTTC,CASSERSGGRGLPYEQYF
TRBV7-3,TRBJ2-2,-,few,TGTGCCAGCAGCTTAAACCAAGGGGCCAGCACCGGGGAGCTGTTTTTT,CASSLNQGASTGELFF
TRBV5-4,TRBJ2-3,TRBD2,few,TGTGCCAGCAGCTTGGCTAGCGGGGGTTCCGATACGCAGTATTTT,CASSLASGGSDTQYF
TRBV12-3/TRBV12-4,TRBJ1-5,TRBD1,-,TGTGCCAGCAGTTCTCGGACAGGGACTCAGCCCCAGCATTTT,CASSSRTGTQPQHF
TRBV25-1,TRBJ2-5,TRBD1,few,TGTGCCAGCAGCCCAGGGGGCGAGAAGACCCAGTACTTC,CASSPGGEKTQYF
TRBV20-1,TRBJ2-2,-,-,TGCAGTGCTACGCTTACGAACACCGGGGAGCTGTTTTTT,CSATLTNTGELFF
TRBV5-4,TRBJ2-7,-,-,TGTGCCAGCAGCTTGGAGGGTCCTGGGGGATACGAGCAGTACTTC,CASSLEGPGGYEQYF
TRBV6-2/TRBV6-3,TRBJ2-2,-,-,TGTGCCAGCAGGGGGTACACCGGGGAGCTGTTTTTT,CASRGYTGELFF
TRBV7-2,TRBJ2-5,-,-,TGTGCCAGCAGCTTCGCAAGGGCTCCACAAGAGACCCAGTACTTC,CASSFARAPQETQYF
TRBV6-5,TRBJ2-7,-,-,TGTGCCAGCAGTTTCGGAGGGGGGACCTACGAGCAGTACTTC,CASSFGGGTYEQYF
TRBV7-9,TRBJ2-4,-,-,TGTGCCAGCAGCTACGCGGAGGGATCGAGCGTCACCAAAAACATTCAGTACTTC,CASSYAEGSSVTKNIQYF
TRBV2,TRBJ2-7,-,-,TGTGCCAGCGCGAGCGGCGAGCAGTACTTC,CASASGEQYF
TRBV7-3,TRBJ2-3,TRBD2,many,TGTGCCAGCAGTTCCACTCCCCCAGGGACTAGCGGGAGCGCAGATACGCAGTATTTT,CASSSTPPGTSGSADTQYF
TRBV20-1,TRBJ2-3,TRBD1,-,TGCAGTGCTCCCGACAGGGTCACAGATACGCAGTATTTT,CSAPDRVTDTQYF
TRBV5-1,TRBJ2-3,-,-,TGCGCCAGCAGCTCCGACCCAGAACCTGATACGCAGTATTTT,CASSSDPEPDTQYF
TRBV18,TRBJ1-1,TRBD1,many,TGTGCCAGCTCACCAGACAGGGGCATTCCGAACACTGAAGCTTTCTTT,CASSPDRGIPNTEAFF
TRBV29-1,TRBJ1-1,-,-,TGCAGCGTGCGTGGATTAATGAACACTGAAGCTTTCTTT,CSVRGLMNTEAFF
TRBV20-1,TRBJ2-4,TRBD2,-,TGCAGTGCCCAGACTAGCGGAGCCAAGAACATTCAGTACTTC,CSAQTSGAKNIQYF
TRBV6-2/TRBV6-3,TRBJ2-4,-,few,TGTGCCAGCAGTCACCCCCATCTGGAGATTCAGTACTTC,CASSHPHLEIQYF
TRBV11-2,TRBJ2-7,-,-,TGTGCCAGCAGCACCCGGGACACTCAGCAGTACTTC,CASSTRDTQQYF
TRBV20-1,TRBJ1-2,-,-,TGCAGTGCTTCTAAAGCCGGGAGGAACTATGGCTACACCTTC,CSASKAGRNYGYTF
TRBV25-1,TRBJ2-3,-,few,TGTGCCAGCAGTGCAGAGGGAAACACAGATACGCAGTATTTT,CASSAEGNTDTQYF
TRBV12-3/TRBV12-4,TRBJ1-5,-,-,TGTGCCCCAGGACACTATAGCAATCAGCCCCAGCATTTT,CAPGHYSNQPQHF
TRBV2,TRBJ2-7,TRBD2,few,TGTGCCAGCAGCGTTCTAGCGGGGGGCCCCTCCTACGAGCAGTACTTC,CASSVLAGGPSYEQYF
TRBV7-9,TRBJ2-7,-,few,TGTGCCAGCAGCTTAGCGGGAGCCCCCTACGAGCAGTACTTC,CASSLAGAPYEQYF
TRBV19,TRBJ1-1,-,few,TGTGCCAGTAGCCTCAGGAACCTGGCTGAAGCTTTCTTT,CASSLRNLAEAFF
TRBV14,TRBJ1-2,-,-,TGTGCCAGCAGCCGCTCGGGTCATGACTACACCTTC,CASSRSGHDYTF
TRBV6-5,TRBJ2-7,TRBD1,-,TGTGCCAGCAGTCGGACAGGGGGAACCTACGAGCAGTACTTC,CASSRTGGTYEQYF
TRBV13,TRBJ2-6,TRBD1,-,TGTGCCAGCACGACAGGGCGCCGCTCTGGGGCCAACGTCCTGACTTTC,CASTTGRRSGANVLTF
TRBV12-3/TRBV12-4,TRBJ1-2,-,-,TGTGCCAGCAGTTTGCTAGGGGACGATGGCTACACCTTC,CASSLLGDDGYTF
TRBV7-8,TRBJ2-1,TRBD2,-,TGTTCCAGCAGCAGTGGACTAGCGGATACCTACAATGAGCAGTTCTTC,CSSSSGLADTYNEQFF
TRBV7-9,TRBJ2-5,-,few,TGTGCCAGCAGCTCTCGCGGGGCTCGGGAGACCCAGTACTTC,CASSSRGARETQYF
TRBV12-3/TRBV12-4,TRBJ2-3,TRBD2,-,TGTGCCAGCAGGCCCCTAGCGGGGGTCACAGATACGCAGTATTTT,CASRPLAGVTDTQYF
TRBV3-1,TRBJ1-6,TRBD1,-,TGTGCCAGCAGCCAAGTAGGGGGACAGGGAAATTCACCCCTCCACTTT,CASSQVGGQGNSPLHF
TRBV11-2,TRBJ2-1,TRBD2,-,TGTGCCAGCAGCCTCTCGACTAGCGGGAATGAGCAGTTCTTC,CASSLSTSGNEQFF
TRBV20-1,TRBJ1-2,TRBD1,few,TGCAGTGCCACACGGGACAGTCGTGGCTACACCTTC,CSATRDSRGYTF
TRBV7-2,TRBJ2-3,-,few,TGTGCCAGCAGCATAAGCGGTGGGGGAAGCACAGATACGCAGTATTTT,CASSISGGGSTDTQYF
TRBV20-1,TRBJ2-2,TRBD2,-,TGCAGTGCTAGAGATAGTAGCGGGGTCTTCGGGGAGCTGTTTTTT,CSARDSSGVFGELFF